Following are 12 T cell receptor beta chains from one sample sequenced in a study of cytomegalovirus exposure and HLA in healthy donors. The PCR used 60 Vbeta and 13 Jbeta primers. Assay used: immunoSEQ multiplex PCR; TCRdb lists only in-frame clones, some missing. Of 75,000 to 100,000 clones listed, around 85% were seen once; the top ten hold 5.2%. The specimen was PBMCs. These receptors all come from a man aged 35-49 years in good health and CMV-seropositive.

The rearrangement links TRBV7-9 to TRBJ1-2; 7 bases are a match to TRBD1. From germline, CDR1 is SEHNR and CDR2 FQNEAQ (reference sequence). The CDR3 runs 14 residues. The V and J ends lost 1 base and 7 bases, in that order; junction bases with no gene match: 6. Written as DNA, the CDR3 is TGTGCCAGCAGCTTAGGACAGGGAACGGGTGGCTACACCTTC. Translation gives CASSLGQGTGGYTF.

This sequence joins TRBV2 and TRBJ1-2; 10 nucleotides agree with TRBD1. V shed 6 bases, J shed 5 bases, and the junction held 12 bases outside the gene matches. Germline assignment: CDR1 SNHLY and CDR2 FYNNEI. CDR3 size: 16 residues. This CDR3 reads CASRRDRGVVDYGYTF. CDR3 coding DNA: TGTGCCAGCAGGAGGGACAGGGGCGTAGTTGATTATGGCTACACCTTC. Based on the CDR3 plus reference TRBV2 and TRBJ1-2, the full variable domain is EPEVTQTPSHQVTQMGQEVILRCVPISNHLYFYWYRQILGQKVEFLVSFYNNEISEKSEIFDDQFSVERPDGSNFTLKIRSTKLEDSAMYFCASRRDRGVVDYGYTFGSGTRLTVV.

CDR3: CAFHRDVKANYGYTF. DNA for the CDR3: TGTGCCTTCCACAGGGACGTCAAAGCTAACTATGGCTACACCTTC. V and J are TRBV2 and TRBJ1-2, with a tentative D call TRBD1 (6 bases). The CDR3 totals 15 residues. CDR1 SNHLY and CDR2 FYNNEI come from the germline V gene. The V gene lost 11 bases and the J gene lost 0 bases, with 19 bases spanning the gap.

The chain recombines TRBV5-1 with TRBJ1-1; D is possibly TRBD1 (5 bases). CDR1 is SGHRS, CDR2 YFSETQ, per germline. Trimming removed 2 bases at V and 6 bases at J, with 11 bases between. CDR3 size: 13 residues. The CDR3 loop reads CASSFEAGSEAFF. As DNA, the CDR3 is TGCGCCAGCAGCTTTGAGGCAGGGTCTGAAGCTTTCTTT.

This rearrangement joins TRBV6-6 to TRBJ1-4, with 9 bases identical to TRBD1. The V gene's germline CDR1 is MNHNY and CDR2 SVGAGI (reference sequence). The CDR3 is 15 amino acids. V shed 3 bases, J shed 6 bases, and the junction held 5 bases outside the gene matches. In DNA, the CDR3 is TGTGCCAGCAGTTATAACGGACAGGGGTATGAAAAACTGTTTTTT. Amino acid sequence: CASSYNGQGYEKLFF.

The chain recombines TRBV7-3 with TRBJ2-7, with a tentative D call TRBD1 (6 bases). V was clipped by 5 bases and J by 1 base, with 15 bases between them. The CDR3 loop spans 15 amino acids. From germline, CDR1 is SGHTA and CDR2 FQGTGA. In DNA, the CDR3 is TGTGCCAGCAGCCTAGGACCGGACAGTTCCTACGAGCAGTACTTC. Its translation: CASSLGPDSSYEQYF. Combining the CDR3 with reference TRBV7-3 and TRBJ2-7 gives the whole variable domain GAGVSQTPSNKVTEKGKYVELRCDPISGHTALYWYRQSLGQGPEFLIYFQGTGAADDSGLPNDRFFAVRPEGSVSTLKIQRTERGDSAVYLCASSLGPDSSYEQYFGPGTRLTVT.

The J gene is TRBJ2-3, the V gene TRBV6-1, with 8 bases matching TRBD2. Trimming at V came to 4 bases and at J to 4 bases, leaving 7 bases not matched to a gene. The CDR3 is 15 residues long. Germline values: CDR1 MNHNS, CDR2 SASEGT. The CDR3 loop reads CASSGGLVYPDTQYF. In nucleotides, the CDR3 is TGTGCCAGCAGTGGGGGACTAGTCTATCCAGATACGCAGTATTTT.

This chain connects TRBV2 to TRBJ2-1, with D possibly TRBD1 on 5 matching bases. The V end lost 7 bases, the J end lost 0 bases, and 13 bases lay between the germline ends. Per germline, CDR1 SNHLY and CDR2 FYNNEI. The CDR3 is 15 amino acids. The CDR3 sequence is CASTLDRSSYNEQFF. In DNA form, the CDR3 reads TGTGCCAGCACCCTTGACAGAAGCTCCTACAATGAGCAGTTCTTC. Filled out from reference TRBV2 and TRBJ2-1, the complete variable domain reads EPEVTQTPSHQVTQMGQEVILRCVPISNHLYFYWYRQILGQKVEFLVSFYNNEISEKSEIFDDQFSVERPDGSNFTLKIRSTKLEDSAMYFCASTLDRSSYNEQFFGPGTRLTVL.

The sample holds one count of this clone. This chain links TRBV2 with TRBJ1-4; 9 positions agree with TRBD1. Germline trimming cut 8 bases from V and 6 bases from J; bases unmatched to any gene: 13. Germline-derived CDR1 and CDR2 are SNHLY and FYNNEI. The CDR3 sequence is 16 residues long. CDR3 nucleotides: TGTGCCAGCCGCAGAAAGGGGGGGACAGGGCATGAAAAACTGTTTTTT. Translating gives CASRRKGGTGHEKLFF.

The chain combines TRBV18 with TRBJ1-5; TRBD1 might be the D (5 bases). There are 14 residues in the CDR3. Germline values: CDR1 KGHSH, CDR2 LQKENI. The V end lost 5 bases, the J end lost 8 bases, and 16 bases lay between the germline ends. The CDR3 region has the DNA TGTGCCAGCTCATTGGGACTTCCAGGGAAGCCCCAGCATTTT. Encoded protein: CASSLGLPGKPQHF.

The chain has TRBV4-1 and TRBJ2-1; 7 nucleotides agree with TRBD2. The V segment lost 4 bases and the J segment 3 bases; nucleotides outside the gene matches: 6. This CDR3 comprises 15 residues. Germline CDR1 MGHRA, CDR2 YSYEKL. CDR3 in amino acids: CASSPIGTIYNEQFF. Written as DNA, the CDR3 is TGCGCCAGCAGCCCTATCGGGACTATCTACAATGAGCAGTTCTTC.

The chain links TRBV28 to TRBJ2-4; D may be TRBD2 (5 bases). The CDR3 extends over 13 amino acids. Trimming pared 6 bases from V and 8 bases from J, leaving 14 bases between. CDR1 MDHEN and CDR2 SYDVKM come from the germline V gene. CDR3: CASSTDGIDIQYF. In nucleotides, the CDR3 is TGTGCCAGCAGCACCGACGGGATCGACATTCAGTACTTC.